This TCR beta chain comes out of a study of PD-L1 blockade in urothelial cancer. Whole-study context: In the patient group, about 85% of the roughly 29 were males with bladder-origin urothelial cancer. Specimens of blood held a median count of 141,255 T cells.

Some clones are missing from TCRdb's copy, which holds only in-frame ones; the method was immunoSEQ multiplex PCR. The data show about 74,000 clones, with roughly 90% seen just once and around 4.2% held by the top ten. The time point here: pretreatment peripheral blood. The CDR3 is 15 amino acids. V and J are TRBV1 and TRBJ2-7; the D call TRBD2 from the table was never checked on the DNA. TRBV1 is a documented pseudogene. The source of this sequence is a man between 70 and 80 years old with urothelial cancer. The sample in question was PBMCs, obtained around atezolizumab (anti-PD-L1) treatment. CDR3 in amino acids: CTSRTLAGGSYEQYF. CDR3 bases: TGCACCAGCAGGACGTTAGCGGGAGGCTCCTACGAGCAGTACTTC.